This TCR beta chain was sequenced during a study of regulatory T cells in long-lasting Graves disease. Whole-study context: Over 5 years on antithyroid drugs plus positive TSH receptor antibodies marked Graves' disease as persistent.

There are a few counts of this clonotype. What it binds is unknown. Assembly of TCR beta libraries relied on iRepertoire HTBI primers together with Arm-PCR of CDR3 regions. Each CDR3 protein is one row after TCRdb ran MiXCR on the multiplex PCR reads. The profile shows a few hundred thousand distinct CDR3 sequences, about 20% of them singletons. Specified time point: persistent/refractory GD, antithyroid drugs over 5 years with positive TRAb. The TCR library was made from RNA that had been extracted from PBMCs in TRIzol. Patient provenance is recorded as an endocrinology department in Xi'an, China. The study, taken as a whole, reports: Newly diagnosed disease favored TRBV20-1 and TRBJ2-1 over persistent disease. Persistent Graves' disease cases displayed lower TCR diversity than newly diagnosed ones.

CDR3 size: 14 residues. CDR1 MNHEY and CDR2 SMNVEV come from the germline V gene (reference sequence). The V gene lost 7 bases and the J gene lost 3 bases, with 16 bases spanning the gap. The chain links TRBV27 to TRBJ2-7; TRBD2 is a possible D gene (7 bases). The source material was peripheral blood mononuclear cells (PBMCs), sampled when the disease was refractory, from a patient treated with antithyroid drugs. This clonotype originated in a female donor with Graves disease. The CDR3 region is CASTKGGGGYEQYF. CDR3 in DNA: TGTGCCAGCACCAAAGGGGGGGGGGGCTACGAGCAGTACTTC.